This T cell receptor (beta chain) was identified in a study of T cell responses to AZD1222 COVID-19 vaccine. After removal of 2 bases from V and 7 bases from J, the junction contained 11 bases not matched to a gene. Looked up from germline, CDR1 is LNHDA and CDR2 is SQIVND (reference sequence). There are 16 residues in the CDR3. The protocol was immunoSEQ multiplex PCR, while the TCRdb copy is restricted to in-frame clones and leaves out a portion. The sample gives more than 100,000 clones, about 90% of which show up once; around 15% is in the top ten. Only one count was recorded for this clone. The antigen is undetermined. Study results and limitations: The study sampled repertoires only after the peak T cell response.

This rearrangement joins TRBV19 to TRBJ2-1, with 7 positions matching TRBD2. Material: peripheral blood, obtained on day 0 of AZD1222 vaccination. The clonotype originates from an adult in good health. The CDR3 DNA reads as TGTGCCAGTAGTATAAATCCGGCGGGAGTGGGTAATGAGCAGTTCTTC. Protein sequence: CASSINPAGVGNEQFF.